A single sample gave rise to the 27 T cell receptor beta chains below, sequenced in a study of T cells in Graves' hyperthyroidism and ophthalmopathy. Amplified TCR beta CDR3 regions came from RNA transcripts. The HTBI primer set drove a first-round RT-PCR of the TCR CDR3. TCRdb reprocessed the multiplex PCR reads with MiXCR, giving one entry per CDR3 protein. Among around 350,000 distinct CDR3 sequences listed, 15% to 20% were seen once. The sequenced sample was blood. The receptor source for this set is a woman under 30 with Graves' hyperthyroidism.

The sample holds many counts of this clonotype. V gene TRBV29-1 combines with J gene TRBJ2-2; D not resolved. Trimming took 4 bases from V and 4 from J, leaving 13 bases between them. CDR1 and CDR2 (germline): SQVTM, ANQGSEA. The CDR3 has 14 amino acids. For the CDR3, the DNA is TGCAGCGTTGGAGACATCAAGGGCACCGGGGAGCTGTTTTTT. Translation: CSVGDIKGTGELFF.

Many counts were recorded for this clonotype. The V and J genes are TRBV15 and TRBJ2-3, with TRBD2 matching 8 bases. The germline CDR1 and CDR2 sequences are LNHNV and YYDKDF (reference sequence). The CDR3 has 13 residues. J was trimmed by 6 bases and V by 5 bases; bases with no gene match: 4. CDR3 amino acids: CATSVGGADTQYF. The CDR3 DNA sequence: TGTGCCACCAGCGTCGGGGGGGCGGATACGCAGTATTTT.

This clonotype was recorded at least ten times. This sequence joins TRBV6-2 or TRBV6-3 and TRBJ2-2; D assignment may be TRBD1 or TRBD2 (6 bases each). CDR3 length: 18 amino acids. CDR1 and CDR2 (germline): MNHEY, SVGEGT. Trimming cost V 0 bases and J 3 bases, with 17 bases left between them. Written as DNA, the CDR3 is TGTGCCAGCAGTTACTCGAGGGGGAGGCCGTGGTACACCGGGGAGCTGTTTTTT. It specifies CASSYSRGRPWYTGELFF.

This clonotype has more than one count but fewer than ten. This chain joins TRBV11-1 and TRBJ2-3; D gene ambiguous. The CDR3 has 16 residues. Per germline, CDR1 SGHAT and CDR2 FQDESV (reference sequence). V gave up 2 bases and J gave up 3 bases, with 15 bases separating them. The CDR3 here is CASSLPANRNTDTQYF. CDR3 coding DNA: TGTGCCAGCAGCTTACCCGCCAATAGGAATACAGATACGCAGTATTTT.

This clonotype showed up just a few times. J is TRBJ2-2 and V is TRBV5-1; 8 nucleotides agree with TRBD2. Per germline, CDR1 SGHRS and CDR2 YFSETQ. V lost 4 bases and J lost 5; bases outside the gene matches: 7. The CDR3 sequence is 15 residues long. The CDR3 spells CASSDSGVGTGELFF. CDR3 DNA sequence: TGCGCCAGCAGCGATAGCGGGGTCGGAACCGGGGAGCTGTTTTTT.

This clonotype appeared a single time. The V gene is TRBV30, the J gene TRBJ1-5; D gene unclear. Germline V gene lookup returns CDR1 GTSNPN and CDR2 SVGIG (reference sequence). The CDR3 totals 14 residues. The V end lost 2 bases, the J end lost 0 bases, and 8 bases lay between the germline ends. The CDR3 DNA follows: TGTGCCTGGAGTTTCGGGGTTAGCAATCAGCCCCAGCATTTT. Translating gives CAWSFGVSNQPQHF. The full variable domain, completed using reference TRBV30 and TRBJ1-5, is SQTIHQWPATLVQPVGSPLSLECTVEGTSNPNLYWYRQAAGRGLQLLFYSVGIGQISSEVPQNLSASRPQDRQFILSSKKLLLSDSGFYLCAWSFGVSNQPQHFGDGTRLSIL.

This clonotype was counted ten times or more. The chain employs TRBV28 and TRBJ1-5; 10 positions agree with TRBD1. V lost 3 bases to trimming and J lost 2 bases; unmatched junction nucleotides: 4. The CDR3 covers 16 residues. Germline assignment: CDR1 MDHEN and CDR2 SYDVKM. The CDR3 coding sequence is TGTGCCAGCAGTTTCTCCGGACAGGGGGGCAATCAGCCCCAGCATTTT. Its translation: CASSFSGQGGNQPQHF.

This clonotype was detected ten times or more. This chain connects TRBV20-1 to TRBJ1-3; D remains unclear. Germline V gene sequence: CDR1 DFQATT, CDR2 SNEGSKA (reference sequence). The CDR3 contains 13 residues. V was shortened by 5 bases and J by 2 bases, with 10 bases between the two germline ends. CDR3 in amino acids: CSASSRAGNTIYF. CDR3 coding DNA: TGCAGTGCTTCCTCGAGGGCTGGAAACACCATATATTTT.

The chain combines TRBV11-1 with TRBJ2-5; D perhaps matches TRBD1 (5 bases). CDR3 length: 15 residues. V lost 3 bases and J lost 2, with 13 bases in between. From germline, CDR1 is SGHAT and CDR2 FQDESV (reference sequence). CDR3 in amino acids: CASSLGQLPQETQYF. CDR3 nucleotide sequence: TGTGCCAGCAGCTTGGGGCAGCTTCCTCAAGAGACCCAGTACTTC.

This clonotype was recorded at least ten times. The V and J genes are TRBV7-6 and TRBJ1-1, with D perhaps matching TRBD1 (6 bases). This CDR3 comprises 15 residues. V lost 7 bases, J lost 5 bases, and 20 bases lay in between. Germline V gene lookup returns CDR1 SGHVS and CDR2 FNYEAQ. CDR3 DNA sequence: TGTGCCAGCACAAGTCTGGACAGAGGAAGTACTGAAGCTTTCTTT. Translated, it gives CASTSLDRGSTEAFF. Full variable domain (missing parts from reference TRBV7-6 and TRBJ1-1): GAGVSQSPRYKVTKRGQDVALRCDPISGHVSLYWYRQALGQGPEFLTYFNYEAQQDKSGLPNDRFSAERPEGSISTLTIQRTEQRDSAMYRCASTSLDRGSTEAFFGQGTRLTVV.

This clonotype has at least ten counts. V usage is TRBV7-9 and J usage is TRBJ1-1, with D possibly being TRBD1 (5 bases). This CDR3 region has 15 residues. Germline assignment: CDR1 SEHNR and CDR2 FQNEAQ (reference sequence). The V gene lost 3 bases and the J gene lost 0 bases, with 11 bases spanning the gap. The CDR3 DNA sequence: TGTGCCAGCAGCTTCCGAGACAGTATGAACACTGAAGCTTTCTTT. This sequence encodes CASSFRDSMNTEAFF.

This clonotype has a count of ten or more. The chain couples TRBV15 to TRBJ2-7; 7 bases match TRBD1. V dropped 8 bases and J dropped 3; count of bases not matched to a gene: 7. The length of the CDR3 is 13 residues. CDR1 is LNHNV and CDR2 is YYDKDF in the germline V gene (reference sequence). For the CDR3, the DNA is TGTGCCACCGGTCGGGACAGAAACTACGAGCAGTACTTC. Encoded protein: CATGRDRNYEQYF.

This clonotype was counted ten times or more. The gene calls are TRBV5-1 and TRBJ2-5, with D unclear. This CDR3 is built from 14 residues. In germline, CDR1 is SGHRS, CDR2 YFSETQ. Deletions cut 7 bases from V and 0 bases from J, with 13 bases between. The CDR3 protein is CASAHVAYQETQYF. The CDR3 coding sequence is TGCGCCAGCGCCCATGTTGCGTACCAAGAGACCCAGTACTTC.

This clonotype was seen at least ten times. V and J are TRBV5-1 and TRBJ1-2, with a tentative D call TRBD1 (5 bases). There are 14 residues in the CDR3. Trimming cost V 3 bases and J 8 bases, with 17 bases left between them. Germline assignment: CDR1 SGHRS and CDR2 YFSETQ. For the CDR3, the DNA is TGCGCCAGCAGCTCCAGGGCCAACGCGGGCGGCTACACCTTC. Protein product: CASSSRANAGGYTF.

At least ten counts were recorded for this clonotype. The rearrangement uses TRBV6-2 or TRBV6-3 and TRBJ2-7; D may be TRBD2 (6 bases). With 3 bases removed from V and 1 base from J, the gap between germline ends came to 22 bases. Germline V lookup: CDR1 MNHEY, CDR2 SVGEGT. The CDR3 is made up of 18 amino acids. The CDR3: CASSYRVVGRRGSYEQYF. CDR3 coding DNA: TGTGCCAGCAGTTATAGGGTAGTGGGACGGCGGGGATCCTACGAGCAGTACTTC.

The table lists this clonotype with many counts. This chain uses TRBV15 with TRBJ2-2; D uncertain. The CDR3 extends over 12 amino acids. The V gene's germline CDR1 is LNHNV and CDR2 YYDKDF (reference sequence). Trimming removed 0 bases at V and 9 bases at J, with 5 bases between. CDR3 sequence reads: CATSRDWRELFF. DNA of the CDR3: TGTGCCACCAGCAGAGATTGGCGGGAGCTGTTTTTT.

The table lists this clonotype with a few counts. The chain employs TRBV5-1 and TRBJ2-5; TRBD2 is a possible D gene (5 bases). The CDR3 covers 14 residues. The V gene lost 5 bases and the J gene lost 6 bases, with 17 bases spanning the gap. The germline V gene encodes CDR1 SGHRS and CDR2 YFSETQ. CDR3 in amino acids: CASSSLEGRQTQYF. In DNA form, the CDR3 reads TGCGCCAGCAGTTCTCTCGAGGGTCGGCAGACCCAGTACTTC.

This clonotype was recorded at least ten times. This rearrangement joins TRBV6-5 to TRBJ2-5; TRBD1 matches at 12 bases. Looked up from germline, CDR1 is MNHEY and CDR2 is SVGAGI. The CDR3 has 16 amino acids. Trimming removed 4 bases from V and 4 bases from J; junction bases left unmatched: 7. The CDR3 is CASSSGQGAVGETQYF. The CDR3 region has the DNA TGTGCCAGCAGTTCGGGACAGGGGGCGGTGGGAGAGACCCAGTACTTC.

The J gene is TRBJ1-2, the V gene TRBV28; D is unclear. Germline V gives CDR1 MDHEN, CDR2 SYDVKM. Deletions cut 9 bases from V and 0 bases from J, with 11 bases between. The CDR3 has 13 amino acids. CDR3 DNA sequence: TGTGCCAGTATGAATCCCCCTAACTATGGCTACACCTTC. This encodes CASMNPPNYGYTF.

This clonotype has a count of ten or more. The genes are TRBV2 and TRBJ2-7, with 8 bases matching TRBD2. Germline CDR1 is SNHLY and CDR2 is FYNNEI. J lost 0 bases, V lost 5 bases, and 3 bases had no gene match. The CDR3 totals 14 residues. The CDR3: CASSFSGDSYEQYF. DNA of the CDR3: TGTGCCAGCAGTTTTAGCGGGGACTCCTACGAGCAGTACTTC.

In this sample, this clonotype turned up a few times. The V call is TRBV18, the J call TRBJ2-5; 8 bases map to TRBD1. The CDR3 is made up of 13 amino acids. Trimming cost V 6 bases and J 3 bases; bases outside gene matches: 3. Germline CDR1 reads KGHSH; CDR2 reads LQKENI. DNA of the CDR3: TGTGCCAGCTCTCAGGGACAGGAAGAGACCCAGTACTTC. It encodes CASSQGQEETQYF.

On this clonotype: This may arise from a read error, as a much more abundant clone is one base away. The chain uses TRBV12-3 or TRBV12-4 and TRBJ2-5, with a tentative D call TRBD1 (5 bases). This CDR3 is 13 amino acids long. V lost 7 bases to trimming and J lost 4 bases, with 13 bases between them. Written as DNA, the CDR3 is TGTGCCAGCAATTTCGATCAGGGAGAGACCCAGTACTTC. Its protein product is CASNFDQGETQYF.

This clonotype was seen a few times. The chain is built from TRBV20-1 and TRBJ2-7; TRBD2 aligns across 10 bases. This CDR3 is built from 14 residues. The J segment lost 5 bases and the V segment lost 3 bases, leaving 7 bases of the junction unmatched. Germline loops: CDR1 DFQATT, CDR2 SNEGSKA (reference sequence). The CDR3 protein is CSARTSGGANEQYF. The CDR3 DNA sequence: TGCAGTGCTAGGACAAGCGGGGGGGCCAACGAGCAGTACTTC.

The CDR3 nucleotides read TGTGCCAGTTTTCCGATGGGACTTTCAAGGAACTATGGCTACACCTTC. As protein: CASFPMGLSRNYGYTF. The chain joins TRBV6-2 or TRBV6-3 to TRBJ1-2; D may be TRBD1 (5 bases). V shed 9 bases and J shed 2 bases, with 22 bases lying between them. Germline V gives CDR1 MNHEY, CDR2 SVGEGT. CDR3 length equals 16 residues.

In its sample, this clonotype was seen many times. J is TRBJ2-7 and V is TRBV12-3 or TRBV12-4; the D is unclear. Trimming took off 6 bases at V and 5 bases at J, with 11 bases between the two ends. This CDR3 is built from 12 residues. CDR3 amino acids: CASSDPWDEQYF. The CDR3 DNA sequence: TGTGCCAGCAGCGACCCCTGGGACGAGCAGTACTTC.

This clonotype has a count of ten or more. The gene calls are TRBV7-2 and TRBJ1-3, with D possibly TRBD1 on 6 matching bases. The CDR3 loop spans 15 amino acids. V lost 5 bases and J 4 bases, leaving 15 bases between the germline ends. Germline CDR1 reads SGHTA; CDR2 reads FQGNSA. The CDR3 loop reads CASSGYGTTGNTIYF. CDR3 coding DNA: TGTGCCAGCAGCGGTTACGGGACAACAGGAAACACCATATATTTT.

This chain connects TRBV12-3 or TRBV12-4 to TRBJ1-1; 7 nucleotides line up with TRBD1. Trimming cost V 4 bases and J 6 bases; bases outside gene matches: 5. The CDR3 totals 13 residues. The CDR3 loop is CASSSTGIAEAFF. CDR3 in DNA: TGTGCCAGCAGTTCGACAGGGATCGCTGAAGCTTTCTTT.